The rows below give T cell receptor beta chains drawn from one sample of a study of beta chain features in type 1 diabetes. Repertoires were generated with immunoSEQ multiplex PCR, while TCRdb's copy carries only in-frame clones and drops some. The table shows 300,000 to 400,000 clones, with about 12% occurring only once. Specimen: naive CD4+ T cells from blood. The receptors were gathered from a man between 18 and 29 years old in good health. Both conserved end residues are part of each CDR3. D genes are given only for firm matches. Size values are once, few and many counts, or a class for expanded clones, and some rows have none.

CDR3nt	CDR3aa	len	j_gene	abundance	v_gene	d_gene
TGTGCCAGCAGTTTACCGGGGCTAGCGGGCAATGAGCAGTTCTTC	CASSLPGLAGNEQFF	15	TRBJ2-1	few	TRBV28	TRBD2
TGCAGCGTTGTTTGGGCGCTGAACACTGAAGCTTTCTTT	CSVVWALNTEAFF	13	TRBJ1-1	few	TRBV29-1	-
TGTGCCAGCAGCTTGAACTCCCCCTACGAGCAGTACTTC	CASSLNSPYEQYF	13	TRBJ2-7	-	TRBV5-5	-
TGTGCCAGCAGTGCGGGACAGCCTAATGAAAAACTGTTTTTT	CASSAGQPNEKLFF	14	TRBJ1-4	few	TRBV2	TRBD1
TGCAGTGTTCAGACAGCCGGGGAGCTGTTTTTT	CSVQTAGELFF	11	TRBJ2-2	-	TRBV20-1	-
TGTGCCTGGAGTGGTCTAAAGGGGACTGAAGCTTTCTTT	CAWSGLKGTEAFF	13	TRBJ1-1	-	TRBV30	-
TGCGCCAGCAGCTTACAGGGAACTGAAAAACTGTTTTTT	CASSLQGTEKLFF	13	TRBJ1-4	-	TRBV5-1	-
TGTGCCAGCAGCCGAAGAATGCCTAGCGGGAGGGCCCTGTCCTACAATGAGCAGTTCTTC	CASSRRMPSGRALSYNEQFF	20	TRBJ2-1	few	TRBV11-3	TRBD2
TGTGCCAGCGGAGGGACTATCTACTACGAGCAGTACTTC	CASGGTIYYEQYF	13	TRBJ2-7	-	TRBV2	TRBD2
TGTGCCAGCAGCCCCTCGCTGGGAGGGGAGACCCAGTACTTC	CASSPSLGGETQYF	14	TRBJ2-5	few	TRBV7-9	TRBD2
TGTGCCAGCAGCCTGCGGCCGGGGAACTCCTACGAGCAGTACTTC	CASSLRPGNSYEQYF	15	TRBJ2-7	-	TRBV7-2	-
TGTGCCAGCAGCTTCCCTCCAGATACGCAGTATTTT	CASSFPPDTQYF	12	TRBJ2-3	many	TRBV7-2	-
TGTGCCAGCAGCTCCCGACAGGACGTAGAGTATGGCTACACCTTC	CASSSRQDVEYGYTF	15	TRBJ1-2	-	TRBV7-3	-
TGTGCCAGCAGTGAATTCGACACTTCCTACGAGCAGTACTTC	CASSEFDTSYEQYF	14	TRBJ2-7	few	TRBV25-1	-
TGTGCCAGCAGCGTGGCAACGGGCTCCTACGAGCAGTACTTC	CASSVATGSYEQYF	14	TRBJ2-7	few	TRBV9	-
TGTGCCAGCAGACCGTATCGGGGGAGCACAGATACGCAGTATTTT	CASRPYRGSTDTQYF	15	TRBJ2-3	-	TRBV6-5	-
TGTGCCAGCAGCGTAGGTGGGGACTCCACAGATACGCAGTATTTT	CASSVGGDSTDTQYF	15	TRBJ2-3	few	TRBV9	-
TGTGCCAGCAGGGACGGACAGGGGGCCTACGAGCAGTACTTC	CASRDGQGAYEQYF	14	TRBJ2-7	few	TRBV6-5	TRBD1
TGTGCCAGCAGTGCAGCCGGGACAGCCAGGCAAGAGACCCAGTACTTC	CASSAAGTARQETQYF	16	TRBJ2-5	-	TRBV27	TRBD1
TGTGCCAGCTCACCGACTTCCCGTATCGGTGGCTACACCTTC	CASSPTSRIGGYTF	14	TRBJ1-2	-	TRBV18	-
TGTGCCAGCAGCAGGGGGACAGACTCCCGGACAACTACGCAGTATTTT	CASSRGTDSRTTTQYF	16	TRBJ2-3	few	TRBV4-2	TRBD1
TGTGCCATCAGTGACGGACAGAGGCAAACTGAAGCTTTCTTT	CAISDGQRQTEAFF	14	TRBJ1-1	-	TRBV10-3	-
TGTGCCAGTCGGGACACCGGTTTTAGTTTGGCCCAGTACTTC	CASRDTGFSLAQYF	14	TRBJ2-5	-	TRBV27	-
TGTGCGGCGGGTAGGAGCTCCTACGAGCAGTACTTC	CAAGRSSYEQYF	12	TRBJ2-7	-	TRBV30	-
TGTGCCAGCAGCTTAGCCCGCGGCTTGCGGGAGCCTCGCTCCTACAATGAGCAGTTCTTC	CASSLARGLREPRSYNEQFF	20	TRBJ2-1	-	TRBV13	TRBD2
TGTGCCAGCAGTGTTGAGACAGCCTATGGCTACACCTTC	CASSVETAYGYTF	13	TRBJ1-2	few	TRBV6-1	-
TGTGCCAGCAGCACGGACAGGGGCTGGGAAAAACTGTTTTTT	CASSTDRGWEKLFF	14	TRBJ1-4	-	TRBV7-2	TRBD1
TGTGCCAGCAGTTTATCGCAGATGACCCAGTACTTC	CASSLSQMTQYF	12	TRBJ2-5	-	TRBV28	-
TGCGCCAGCAGCTTGCAAGGGAGCAGTTATTTGTTTTTT	CASSLQGSSYLFF	13	TRBJ1-4	few	TRBV4-1	-
TGTGCCAGCAGTCGTGACAGGGATGAGACCCAGTACTTC	CASSRDRDETQYF	13	TRBJ2-5	few	TRBV6-5	TRBD1
TGTGCCTGGACCTCGGGACAGGTGCCCCAAGAGACCCAGTACTTC	CAWTSGQVPQETQYF	15	TRBJ2-5	few	TRBV30	TRBD1
TGTGCCAGCAGCTCCTCGTTCGTTCGTCGCGGTGAGCAGTTCTTC	CASSSSFVRRGEQFF	15	TRBJ2-1	few	TRBV7-2	-
TGCGCCAGCAGCCTTCTGGGACTAGGGCAAGAGACCCAGTACTTC	CASSLLGLGQETQYF	15	TRBJ2-5	few	TRBV4-1	TRBD2
TGTGCCATCAGTGTACAGGCTAGCACAGATACGCAGTATTTT	CAISVQASTDTQYF	14	TRBJ2-3	few	TRBV10-3	-
TGTGCCAGCAGCTTACTTCCCCTGCTGGGCCTCACAGATACGCAGTATTTT	CASSLLPLLGLTDTQYF	17	TRBJ2-3	few	TRBV7-3	-
TGTGCCAGCAGTTACGTCCCCTCGTATTCACCCCTCCACTTT	CASSYVPSYSPLHF	14	TRBJ1-6	-	TRBV6-5	-
TGTGCCAGCAGTTATGTGCGGGAGGGTACGCAGTATTTT	CASSYVREGTQYF	13	TRBJ2-3	-	TRBV6-5	TRBD2
TGTGCCAGCAGCCCCCGGACTAGCGGGATGGGGCGGGGTGAGCAGTTCTTC	CASSPRTSGMGRGEQFF	17	TRBJ2-1	-	TRBV7-2	TRBD2
TGTGCCAGCAGCGTACCCGGTACGTCTCTCCACTCTGGGGCCAACGTCCTGACTTTC	CASSVPGTSLHSGANVLTF	19	TRBJ2-6	few	TRBV9	-
TGTGCCTGGAGTATGGACGGGGGGTCCTACGAGCAGTACTTC	CAWSMDGGSYEQYF	14	TRBJ2-7	-	TRBV30	TRBD2
TGTGCCAGCAACCAAGGGGCCAGGACTGAAGCTTTCTTT	CASNQGARTEAFF	13	TRBJ1-1	few	TRBV14	-
TGTGCCAGCAGTTTAAATCCCTCTGGAGGGGGCTACACCTTC	CASSLNPSGGGYTF	14	TRBJ1-2	-	TRBV5-6	-
TGTGCCAGCTCACCGGGAGAAAATCAGCCCCAGCATTTT	CASSPGENQPQHF	13	TRBJ1-5	-	TRBV18	-
TGTGCCAGCAGCTTGCAGACTCTAGCGGGGGTCGGAAATGAGCAGTTCTTC	CASSLQTLAGVGNEQFF	17	TRBJ2-1	-	TRBV7-3	TRBD2
TGTGCCAGCAGTTTTAGCCTAGTGGAGACCCAGTACTTC	CASSFSLVETQYF	13	TRBJ2-5	-	TRBV27	-
TGCGCCAGCAGCTTGGGACGCCGGGACAGGGCGGAGACCCAGTACTTC	CASSLGRRDRAETQYF	16	TRBJ2-5	-	TRBV5-1	TRBD1
TGTGCCAGCAGTGAAAATTTTTATCGGGACAGGGTATTCACCGGGGAGCTGTTTTTT	CASSENFYRDRVFTGELFF	19	TRBJ2-2	few	TRBV6-1	TRBD1
TGTGCCAGCAGCTTGAGAGGGGGCCGAGAGCAGTACTTC	CASSLRGGREQYF	13	TRBJ2-7	-	TRBV5-4	TRBD1
TGCGCCAGCAGCTCCTCAGGGATGTCAGATACGCAGTATTTT	CASSSSGMSDTQYF	14	TRBJ2-3	once	TRBV5-1	-
TGTGCCAGCAGCGTAACTGGGGGAGGGGGAGAGACCCAGTACTTC	CASSVTGGGGETQYF	15	TRBJ2-5	few	TRBV9	-
TGTGCCAGCAGCTTCCTTTTGAGCCCGGGGAGCACAGATACGCAGTATTTT	CASSFLLSPGSTDTQYF	17	TRBJ2-3	few	TRBV7-2	-
TGTGCCAGCAGCTTAGATAGGGGGAAAGGGGAGACCCAGTACTTC	CASSLDRGKGETQYF	15	TRBJ2-5	few	TRBV7-2	-
TGTGCCAGTAGGATACAGGGGCGCAATTCACCCCTCCACTTT	CASRIQGRNSPLHF	14	TRBJ1-6	few	TRBV19	TRBD1
TGCGCCAGCAGTCAGACATGGGATTCACCCCTCCACTTT	CASSQTWDSPLHF	13	TRBJ1-6	few	TRBV5-1	-
TGTGCCAGCAGCGAGACTAGCGGGGGCGGTCAAGAGACCCAGTACTTC	CASSETSGGGQETQYF	16	TRBJ2-5	-	TRBV9	TRBD2
TGTGCCAGCAGTCGAGCCGGAGCTTCCTACGAGCAGTACTTC	CASSRAGASYEQYF	14	TRBJ2-7	-	TRBV28	-
TGTGCCAGCAGCTTAGGCGGGAGGGCCAATGAGCAGTTCTTC	CASSLGGRANEQFF	14	TRBJ2-1	few	TRBV7-2	TRBD2
TGTGCCAGCAGCCCGCTCGGAGAGACCCAGTACTTC	CASSPLGETQYF	12	TRBJ2-5	-	TRBV5-6	-
TGCAGCTCTGGGAACGGAGGGGCCACCGGGGAGCTGTTTTTT	CSSGNGGATGELFF	14	TRBJ2-2	few	TRBV29-1	-